One sample yielded the 14 T cell receptor beta chains listed below, sequenced in a study of immune characterization of retroperitoneal liposarcoma. TCRdb ran MiXCR on the PCR reads and lists one entry per CDR3 protein. Among some 10,000 distinct CDR3 sequences, roughly a quarter were seen once, and the ten largest hold about 8.7%. The material sequenced was tumor tissue. These receptors were collected from a male donor with retroperitoneal liposarcoma.

This clonotype is judged medium-sized (0.01 to 0.1%). The rearrangement links TRBV6-1 to TRBJ2-1, with a weak D call TRBD2 (7 bases). The end of the DNA is better explained by TRBJ2-7, so the J call may be wrong. Germline CDR1 MNHNS, CDR2 SASEGT. This CDR3 contains 14 residues. CDR3 nucleotides: TGTGCCAGCAGTGAACGGGGGGCGAACAATGAGCAGTACTTC. This gives the protein CASSERGANNEQYF.

The DNA of the CDR3 is TGTGCCAGCAGCCGCCGCCCGATATGCCCCTGTGAGCAGTACTTC. Translated, it gives CASSRRPICPCEQYF. The gene calls are TRBV6-1 and TRBJ2-5; no clear D. The CDR3 has 15 amino acids. Trimming took 6 bases from V and 11 from J, leaving 25 bases between them. From germline, CDR1 is MNHNS and CDR2 SASEGT.

V is TRBV12-3 or TRBV12-4 and J is TRBJ2-6, with a possible D match to TRBD1 (5 bases). The CDR3 length is 17 residues. The germline V and J ends were trimmed by 3 bases and 0 bases, with 12 bases remaining between them. The CDR3 region has the DNA TGTGCCAGCAGTTTTCCACTCGACAGCTCTGGGGCCAACGTCCTGACTTTC. It specifies CASSFPLDSSGANVLTF.

This clonotype was counted between two and nine times. The genes are TRBV12-3 or TRBV12-4 and TRBJ2-1; 8 bases are a match to TRBD2. This CDR3 is built from 14 residues. V shed 6 bases and J 10 bases; nucleotides not matched to a gene: 11. CDR3 bases: TGTGCCAGCAGGGGTAGCGGGGAATCCTACGAGCAGTTCTTC. This codes for CASRGSGESYEQFF.

The gene calls are TRBV7-6 and TRBJ2-1; D possibly corresponds to TRBD1 (6 bases). Matching the DNA end better, TRBJ2-7 makes the J call doubtful. The length of the CDR3 is 17 residues. Germline assignment: CDR1 SGHVS and CDR2 FNYEAQ. This chain's CDR3 is CASSLVSAGASYNEQYF. The CDR3 coding sequence is TGTGCCAGCAGCTTAGTGTCGGCAGGGGCCTCCTACAATGAGCAGTACTTC.

V usage is TRBV6-1 and J usage is TRBJ2-5, with TRBD1 matching over 7 bases. The tail of the sequence fits TRBJ2-7 better, so the J call may be wrong. The CDR3 covers 14 residues. The V gene's germline CDR1 is MNHNS and CDR2 SASEGT. Here the CDR3 DNA reads TGTGCCAGCAGTGAAGCGACAGGGAGCGACGAGCAGTACTTC. This encodes CASSEATGSDEQYF.

The table lists this clonotype with many counts. The chain links TRBV6-1 to TRBJ2-7; D is perhaps TRBD1 or TRBD2 (5 bases each). CDR3 length: 15 residues. The V gene lost 2 bases and the J gene lost 2 bases, with 13 bases spanning the gap. The germline gives CDR1 MNHNS, CDR2 SASEGT. DNA for the CDR3: TGTGCCAGCAGTGAAAGGGGAACCGGGGCCTACGAGCAGTACTTC. This encodes CASSERGTGAYEQYF.

This clonotype was counted between two and nine times. J is TRBJ2-5 and V is TRBV6-1; D assignment may be TRBD1 or TRBD2 (5 bases each). The V end was cut by 3 bases, the J end by 7 bases, with 15 bases between. Germline-derived CDR1 and CDR2 are MNHNS and SASEGT. The CDR3 is made up of 14 amino acids. The CDR3 loop is CASSDTGRRRTQYF. Here the CDR3 DNA reads TGTGCCAGCAGTGACACAGGAAGGAGGAGGACCCAGTACTTC.

The table lists this clonotype with a few counts. The chain combines TRBV7-2 with TRBJ1-1; no clear D gene. Germline V gives CDR1 SGHTA, CDR2 FQGNSA. This CDR3 spans 14 amino acids. Trimming took off 7 bases at V and 0 bases at J, with 12 bases between the two ends. The CDR3 protein is CASIGRLLNTEAFF. The CDR3 region has the DNA TGTGCCAGCATTGGAAGGCTTTTGAACACTGAAGCTTTCTTT.

By sample fraction, this clonotype is medium-sized. The CDR3 bases are TGCGCCAGCAGCGGTGACTCAGGCGGGGCAGAGACCCAGTACTTC. This translates into CASSGDSGGAETQYF. This rearrangement joins TRBV10-2 to TRBJ2-5; a weak D match, TRBD2 (6 bases). The CDR3 length is 15 residues. Germline-derived CDR1 and CDR2 are WSHSY and SAAADI. Trimming took 6 bases from V and 4 from J, leaving 18 bases between them.

The table lists this clonotype with many counts. This chain uses TRBV7-8 with TRBJ2-1; D gene uncertain. V was pared by 5 bases and J by 1 base, with 12 bases between. The CDR3 runs to 15 residues. CDR1 SGHVS and CDR2 FQNEAQ come from the germline V gene. The CDR3 DNA reads TGTGCCAGCAGCCCCCTTAGGGATTCCTACAATGAGCAGTTCTTC. It specifies CASSPLRDSYNEQFF. Filled out from reference TRBV7-8 and TRBJ2-1, the complete variable domain reads GAGVSQSPRYKVAKRGQDVALRCDPISGHVSLFWYQQALGQGPEFLTYFQNEAQLDKSGLPSDRFFAERPEGSVSTLKIQRTQQEDSAVYLCASSPLRDSYNEQFFGPGTRLTVL.

This clonotype was picked up many times. The V call is TRBV6-1, the J call TRBJ2-3; TRBD1 agrees at 7 bases. Germline assignment: CDR1 MNHNS and CDR2 SASEGT. J lost 6 bases, V lost 6 bases, and 6 bases had no gene match. This CDR3 has 13 residues. The CDR3 nucleotides are TGTGCCAGCAGGAGACAGGGCTGGGATACGCAGTATTTT. Translated, it gives CASRRQGWDTQYF.

This rearrangement joins TRBV6-5 to TRBJ1-1; D is unclear. Germline lookup yields CDR1 MNHEY and CDR2 SVGAGI. V dropped 3 bases and J dropped 1 base, with 9 bases sitting between them. The CDR3 length is 14 residues. CDR3 coding DNA: TGTGCCAGCAGTTATTCTCCCAAGAACACTGAAGCTTTCTTT. Translation: CASSYSPKNTEAFF.

In its sample, this clonotype was seen once. CDR3 protein: CASSLTTGGAFTGELFF. The CDR3 DNA sequence: TGCGCCAGCAGCCTTACGACAGGGGGCGCGTTCACCGGGGAGCTGTTTTTT. This chain uses TRBV4-1 with TRBJ2-2; 10 bases are shared with TRBD1. V shed 4 bases, J shed 4 bases, and the junction held 9 bases outside the gene matches. Per germline, CDR1 MGHRA and CDR2 YSYEKL. The CDR3 runs 17 residues.